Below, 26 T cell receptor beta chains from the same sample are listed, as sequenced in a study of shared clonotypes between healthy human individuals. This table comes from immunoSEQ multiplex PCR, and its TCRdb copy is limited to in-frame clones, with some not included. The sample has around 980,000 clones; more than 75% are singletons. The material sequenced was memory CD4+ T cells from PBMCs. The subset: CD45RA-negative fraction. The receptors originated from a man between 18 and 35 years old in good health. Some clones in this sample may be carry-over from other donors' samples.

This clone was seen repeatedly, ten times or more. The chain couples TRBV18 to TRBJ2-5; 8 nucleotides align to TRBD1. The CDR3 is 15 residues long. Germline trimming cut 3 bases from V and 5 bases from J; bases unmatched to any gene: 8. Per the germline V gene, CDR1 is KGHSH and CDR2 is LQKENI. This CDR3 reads CASSPTGGLKETQYF. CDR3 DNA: TGTGCCAGCTCACCCACAGGGGGATTGAAGGAGACCCAGTACTTC.

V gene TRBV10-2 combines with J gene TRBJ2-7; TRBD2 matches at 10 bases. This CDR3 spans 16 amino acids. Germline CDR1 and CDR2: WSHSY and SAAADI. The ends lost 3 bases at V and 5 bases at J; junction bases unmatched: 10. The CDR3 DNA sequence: TGCGCCAGCAGTGACCCTGGGCTAGCGGGAGTAAACGAGCAGTACTTC. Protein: CASSDPGLAGVNEQYF.

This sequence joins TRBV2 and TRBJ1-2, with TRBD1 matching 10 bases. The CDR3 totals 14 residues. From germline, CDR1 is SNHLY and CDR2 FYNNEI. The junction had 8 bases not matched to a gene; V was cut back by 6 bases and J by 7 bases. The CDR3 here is CASSRQGAQGGYTF. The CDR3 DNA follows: TGTGCCAGCAGCCGACAGGGGGCGCAAGGTGGCTACACCTTC.

Here the CDR3 reads CASSSHGQGNYGYTF. Written as DNA, the CDR3 is TGTGCCAGCAGCTCCCACGGACAGGGTAACTATGGCTACACCTTC. The rearrangement links TRBV7-2 to TRBJ1-2, with 8 bases identical to TRBD1. The CDR3 spans 15 residues. Germline-derived CDR1 and CDR2 are SGHTA and FQGNSA. Trimming at V came to 4 bases and at J to 1 base, leaving 5 bases not matched to a gene.

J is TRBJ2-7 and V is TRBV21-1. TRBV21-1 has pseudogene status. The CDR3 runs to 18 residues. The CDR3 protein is CASSNALGPFVWSYEQYF. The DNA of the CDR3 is TGTGCCAGCAGCAATGCTTTGGGACCGTTTGTGTGGTCCTACGAGCAGTACTTC.

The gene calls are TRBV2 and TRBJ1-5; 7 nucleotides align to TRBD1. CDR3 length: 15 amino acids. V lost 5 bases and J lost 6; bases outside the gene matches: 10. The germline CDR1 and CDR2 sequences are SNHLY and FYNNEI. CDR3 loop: CASSPGGRGPQPQHF. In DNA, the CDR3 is TGTGCCAGCAGTCCCGGGGGGAGGGGGCCTCAGCCCCAGCATTTT.

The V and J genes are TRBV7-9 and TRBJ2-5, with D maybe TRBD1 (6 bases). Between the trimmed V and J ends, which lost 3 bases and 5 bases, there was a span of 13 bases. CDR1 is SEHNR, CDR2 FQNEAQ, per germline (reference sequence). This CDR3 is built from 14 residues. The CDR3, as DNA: TGTGCCAGCAGCTTCGGAACAGGGCATGAGACCCAGTACTTC. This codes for CASSFGTGHETQYF.

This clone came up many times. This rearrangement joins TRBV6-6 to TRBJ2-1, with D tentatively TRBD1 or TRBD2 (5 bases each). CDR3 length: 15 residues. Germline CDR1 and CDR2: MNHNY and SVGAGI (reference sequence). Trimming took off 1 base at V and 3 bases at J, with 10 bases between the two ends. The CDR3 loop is CASSYWDALYNEQFF. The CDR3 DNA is TGTGCCAGCAGTTACTGGGACGCTCTCTACAATGAGCAGTTCTTC.

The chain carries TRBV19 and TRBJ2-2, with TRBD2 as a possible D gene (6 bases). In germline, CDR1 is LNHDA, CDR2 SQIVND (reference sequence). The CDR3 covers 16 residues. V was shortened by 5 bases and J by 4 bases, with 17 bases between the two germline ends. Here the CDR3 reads CASSHTGLGSTGELFF. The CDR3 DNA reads TGTGCCAGTAGTCACACGGGACTTGGGAGCACCGGGGAGCTGTTTTTT.

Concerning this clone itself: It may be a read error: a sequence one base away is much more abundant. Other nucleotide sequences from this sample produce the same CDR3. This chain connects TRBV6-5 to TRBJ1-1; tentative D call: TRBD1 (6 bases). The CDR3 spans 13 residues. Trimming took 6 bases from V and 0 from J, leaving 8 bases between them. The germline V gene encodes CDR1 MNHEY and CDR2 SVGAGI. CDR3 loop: CASSRTVNTEAFF. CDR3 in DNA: TGTGCCAGCAGCCGGACAGTGAACACTGAAGCTTTCTTT.

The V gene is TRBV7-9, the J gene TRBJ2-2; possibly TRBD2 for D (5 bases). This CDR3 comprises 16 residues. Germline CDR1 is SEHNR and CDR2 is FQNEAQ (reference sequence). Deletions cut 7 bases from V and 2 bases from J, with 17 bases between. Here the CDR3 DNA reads TGTGCCAGCACTCCAAGAGGGATTTTAAACACCGGGGAGCTGTTTTTT. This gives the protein CASTPRGILNTGELFF. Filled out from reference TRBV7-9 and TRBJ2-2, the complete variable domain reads DTGVSQNPRHKITKRGQNVTFRCDPISEHNRLYWYRQTLGQGPEFLTYFQNEAQLEKSRLLSDRFSAERPKGSFSTLEIQRTEQGDSAMYLCASTPRGILNTGELFFGEGSRLTVL.

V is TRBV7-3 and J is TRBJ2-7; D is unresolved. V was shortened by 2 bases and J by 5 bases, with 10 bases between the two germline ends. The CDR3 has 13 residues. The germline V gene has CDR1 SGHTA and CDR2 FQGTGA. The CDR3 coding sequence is TGTGCCAGCAGCTTAGGACCCCGGGACGAGCAGTACTTC. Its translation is CASSLGPRDEQYF. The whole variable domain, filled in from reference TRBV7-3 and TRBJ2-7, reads GAGVSQTPSNKVTEKGKYVELRCDPISGHTALYWYRQSLGQGPEFLIYFQGTGAADDSGLPNDRFFAVRPEGSVSTLKIQRTERGDSAVYLCASSLGPRDEQYFGPGTRLTVT.

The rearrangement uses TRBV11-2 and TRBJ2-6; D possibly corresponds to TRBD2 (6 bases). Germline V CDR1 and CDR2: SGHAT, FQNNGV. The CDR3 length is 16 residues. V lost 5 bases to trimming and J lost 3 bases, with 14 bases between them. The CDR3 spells CASSPSGGFGANVLTF. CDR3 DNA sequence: TGTGCCAGCAGCCCCTCTGGGGGGTTTGGGGCCAACGTCCTGACTTTC.

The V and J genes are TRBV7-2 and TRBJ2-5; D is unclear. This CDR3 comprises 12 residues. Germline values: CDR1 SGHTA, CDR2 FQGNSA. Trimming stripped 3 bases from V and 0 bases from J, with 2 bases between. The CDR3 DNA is TGTGCCAGCAGCTTCAACCAAGAGACCCAGTACTTC. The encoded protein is CASSFNQETQYF.

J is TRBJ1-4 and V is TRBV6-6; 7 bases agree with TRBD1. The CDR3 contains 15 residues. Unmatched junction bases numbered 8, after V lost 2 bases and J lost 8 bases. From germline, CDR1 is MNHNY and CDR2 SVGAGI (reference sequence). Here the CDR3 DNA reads TGTGCCAGCAGTTACCCGACAGGGTCCGACGAAAAACTGTTTTTT. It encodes CASSYPTGSDEKLFF.

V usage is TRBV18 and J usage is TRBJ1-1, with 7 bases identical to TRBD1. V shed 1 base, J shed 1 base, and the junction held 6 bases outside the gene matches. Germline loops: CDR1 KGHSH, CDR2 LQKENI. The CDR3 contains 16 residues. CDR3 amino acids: CASSPLVDRANTEAFF. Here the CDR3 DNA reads TGTGCCAGCTCACCACTGGTCGACAGGGCGAACACTGAAGCTTTCTTT.

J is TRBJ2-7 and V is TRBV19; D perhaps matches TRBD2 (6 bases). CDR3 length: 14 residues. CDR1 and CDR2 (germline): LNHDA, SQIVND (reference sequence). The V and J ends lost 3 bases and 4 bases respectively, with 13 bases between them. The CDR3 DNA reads TGTGCCAGTAGTATCCCGGGAGTTGGTTACGAGCAGTACTTC. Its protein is CASSIPGVGYEQYF.

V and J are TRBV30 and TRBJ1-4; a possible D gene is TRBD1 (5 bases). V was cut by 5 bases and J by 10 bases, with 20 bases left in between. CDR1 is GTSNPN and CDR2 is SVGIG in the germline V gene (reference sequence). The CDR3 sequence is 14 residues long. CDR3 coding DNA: TGTGCCTGGCGCAGGGAGAGGGAGCTTGGAAAACTGTTTTTT. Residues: CAWRRERELGKLFF.

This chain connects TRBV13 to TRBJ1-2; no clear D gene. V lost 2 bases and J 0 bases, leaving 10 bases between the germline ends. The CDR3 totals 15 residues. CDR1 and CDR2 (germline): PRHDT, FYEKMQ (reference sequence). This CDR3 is CASSLRQETNYGYTF. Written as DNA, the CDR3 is TGTGCCAGCAGCTTACGGCAGGAAACTAACTATGGCTACACCTTC.

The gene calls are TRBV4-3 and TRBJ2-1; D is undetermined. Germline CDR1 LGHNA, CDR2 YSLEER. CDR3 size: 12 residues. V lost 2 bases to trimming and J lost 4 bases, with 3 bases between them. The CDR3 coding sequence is TGCGCCAGCAGCCAACATTACAATGAGCAGTTCTTC. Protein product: CASSQHYNEQFF.

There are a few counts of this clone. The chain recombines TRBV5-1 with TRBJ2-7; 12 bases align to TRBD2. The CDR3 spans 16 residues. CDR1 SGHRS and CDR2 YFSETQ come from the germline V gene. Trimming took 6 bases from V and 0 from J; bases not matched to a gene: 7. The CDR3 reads CASKTSGGLSSYEQYF. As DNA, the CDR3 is TGCGCCAGCAAGACTAGCGGGGGACTGAGCTCCTACGAGCAGTACTTC.

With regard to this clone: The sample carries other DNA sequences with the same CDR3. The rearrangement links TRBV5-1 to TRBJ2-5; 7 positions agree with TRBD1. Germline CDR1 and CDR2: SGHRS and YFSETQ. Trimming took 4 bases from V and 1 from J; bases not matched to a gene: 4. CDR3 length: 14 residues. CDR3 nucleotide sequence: TGCGCCAGCAGCCCGGGACAGCCCCAAGAGACCCAGTACTTC. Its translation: CASSPGQPQETQYF.

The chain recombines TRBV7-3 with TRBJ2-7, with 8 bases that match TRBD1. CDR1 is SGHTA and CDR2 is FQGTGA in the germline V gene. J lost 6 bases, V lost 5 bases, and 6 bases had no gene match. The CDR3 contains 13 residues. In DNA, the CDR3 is TGTGCCAGCAGCACGGACAGGGTGGGCGAGCAGTACTTC. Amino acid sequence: CASSTDRVGEQYF.

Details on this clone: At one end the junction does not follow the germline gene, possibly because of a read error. CDR3 sequence reads: CAFTAAGYGQYF. CDR3 nucleotide sequence: TGTGCCTTCACCGCCGCCGGCTACGGGCAGTACTTC. V and J are TRBV30 and TRBJ2-7, with D unresolved. Germline V lookup: CDR1 GTSNPN, CDR2 SVGIG (reference sequence). This CDR3 contains 12 residues.

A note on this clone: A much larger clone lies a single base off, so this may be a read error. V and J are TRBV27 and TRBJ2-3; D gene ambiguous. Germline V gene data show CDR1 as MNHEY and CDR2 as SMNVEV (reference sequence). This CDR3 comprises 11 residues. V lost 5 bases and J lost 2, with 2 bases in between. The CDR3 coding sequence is TGTGCCAGCAGTCCCACAGATACGCAGTATTTT. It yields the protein CASSPTDTQYF.

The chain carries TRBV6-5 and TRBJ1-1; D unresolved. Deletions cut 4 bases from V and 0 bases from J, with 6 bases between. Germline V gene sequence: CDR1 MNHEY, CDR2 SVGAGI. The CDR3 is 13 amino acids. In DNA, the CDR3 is TGTGCCAGCAGTTCCTTCTTGAACACTGAAGCTTTCTTT. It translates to CASSSFLNTEAFF.